This T cell receptor beta chain was identified in a study of monozygotic twins with inflammatory bowel disease. TCRdb reprocessed the 5' RACE reads; each CDR3 protein has one entry and no DNA is given. This table holds approximately 390,000 distinct CDR3 sequences. This CDR3 comprises 19 residues. CDR1 is LNHDA and CDR2 is SQIVND in the germline V gene (reference sequence). The chain recombines TRBV19 with TRBJ1-4; the TCRdb D gene call, TRBD1, has no DNA to confirm it. Sequenced: blood. This clonotype was obtained from a human donor with ulcerative colitis or Crohn's disease, or a healthy co-twin of an affected twin (not recorded which). The CDR3 loop is CASTSRTDRAKRSKEKLFF.